A selection of T cell receptor beta chains follows, all from one sample in a study of radiotherapy plus CTLA-4 blockade in lung cancer. Sequencing was performed with immunoSEQ multiplex PCR; in TCRdb, only in-frame clones are kept and a portion is missing. This sample has 50,000 to 65,000 clones, with over 65% found just once. The sequencing here drew on peripheral blood, taken from a patient treated with radiotherapy plus ipilimumab. These receptors were obtained from a human donor with non-small cell lung cancer who had a partial response to radiotherapy plus ipilimumab. CDR3s include the opening cysteine and the closing phenylalanine or tryptophan. Each record gives: clone size, D gene, V gene, CDR3 length, J gene, CDR3 protein, CDR3 DNA. A D gene is named only where the DNA matches it firmly. Not all rows give a size; the values are once, few, many and, for expanded clones, a class.

.	.	TRBV5-1	16	TRBJ2-1	CASSLVRGAYYNEQFF	TGCGCCAGCAGCTTGGTCAGGGGGGCGTATTACAATGAGCAGTTCTTC
.	.	TRBV27	14	TRBJ2-1	CASSLGQINNEQFF	TGTGCCAGCAGTTTGGGGCAGATTAACAATGAGCAGTTCTTC
.	TRBD2	TRBV5-1	16	TRBJ2-5	CASSSGLAGVQETQYF	TGCGCCAGCAGCTCAGGACTAGCGGGGGTCCAAGAGACCCAGTACTTC
.	.	TRBV4-1	13	TRBJ2-5	CASSQRVWATQYF	TGCGCCAGCAGCCAGAGGGTGTGGGCGACCCAGTACTTC
.	TRBD2	TRBV5-1	16	TRBJ2-1	CASSRGGAKTYNEQFF	TGCGCCAGCAGCCGGGGGGGAGCGAAAACTTACAATGAGCAGTTCTTC
.	TRBD1	TRBV27	18	TRBJ2-7	CASSLSTRYRGNYYEQYF	TGTGCCAGCAGTTTATCGACCCGATACAGGGGGAATTACTACGAGCAGTACTTC
.	TRBD1	TRBV5-4	14	TRBJ2-3	CASSLDRGTDTQYF	TGTGCCAGCAGCTTGGACAGGGGGACAGATACGCAGTATTTT
.	.	TRBV4-2	14	TRBJ1-2	CASSQDTGQYGYTF	TGTGCCAGCAGCCAAGACACAGGACAGTATGGCTACACCTTC
.	.	TRBV7-9	14	TRBJ2-6	CASSFDLSANVLTF	TGTGCCAGCAGCTTTGACTTGAGTGCCAACGTCCTGACTTTC
few	TRBD1	TRBV29-1	13	TRBJ1-2	CSVEGQGAGSYTF	TGCAGCGTTGAAGGACAGGGGGCAGGAAGCTACACCTTC
.	TRBD1	TRBV10-3	13	TRBJ1-2	CAIRGQGSYGYTF	TGTGCCATCAGGGGACAGGGGTCCTATGGCTACACCTTC
once	.	TRBV4-3	17	TRBJ2-1	CASSQDGRGVGINEQFF	TGCGCCAGCAGCCAAGATGGACGCGGGGTCGGGATAAATGAGCAGTTCTTC
.	.	TRBV9	13	TRBJ1-2	CASSASPGEGYTF	TGTGCCAGCAGCGCCAGCCCGGGGGAAGGCTACACCTTC
.	TRBD2	TRBV10-3	15	TRBJ2-1	CAISESSGGYNEQFF	TGTGCCATCAGTGAGTCTAGCGGGGGCTACAATGAGCAGTTCTTC
.	TRBD1	TRBV4-3	20	TRBJ2-4	CASSQSHRDRVKEAKNIQYF	TGCGCCAGCAGCCAAAGCCACCGGGACAGGGTAAAGGAAGCCAAAAACATTCAGTACTTC
.	TRBD2	TRBV10-3	14	TRBJ2-5	CAISDFQGGETQYF	TGTGCCATCAGCGATTTTCAGGGAGGGGAGACCCAGTACTTC
.	TRBD1	TRBV6-6	16	TRBJ2-3	CASSGTGTAGGDTQYF	TGTGCCAGCAGCGGGACAGGGACGGCCGGGGGAGATACGCAGTATTTT
many	TRBD2	TRBV7-2	18	TRBJ2-4	CASSQTSGGSVTKNIQYF	TGTGCCAGCAGCCAGACTAGCGGGGGGTCGGTGACCAAAAACATTCAGTACTTC
few	TRBD1	TRBV7-9	14	TRBJ2-7	CASSPGQGDYEQYF	TGTGCCAGCAGCCCGGGACAGGGGGACTACGAGCAGTACTTC
.	.	TRBV6-6	15	TRBJ2-7	CASNRHPDRTYEQYF	TGTGCCAGCAACCGGCACCCGGACAGAACTTACGAGCAGTACTTC
.	.	TRBV5-1	13	TRBJ2-1	CASSLDRGNEQFF	TGCGCCAGCAGCCTGGACCGGGGCAATGAGCAGTTCTTC
.	.	TRBV9	13	TRBJ2-3	CASSAVQADTQYF	TGTGCCAGCAGCGCAGTGCAGGCAGATACGCAGTATTTT
.	TRBD1	TRBV5-4	16	TRBJ1-1	CASSLHPGQGGTEAFF	TGTGCCAGCAGCCTCCATCCGGGACAGGGGGGCACTGAAGCTTTCTTT
.	.	TRBV6-5	14	TRBJ1-1	CASSYLTQNTEAFF	TGTGCCAGCAGTTACTTGACACAGAACACTGAAGCTTTCTTT
.	.	TRBV5-4	15	TRBJ1-1	CASSLVGGPGFEAFF	TGTGCCAGCAGCTTGGTAGGGGGACCGGGGTTTGAAGCTTTCTTT
few	TRBD2	TRBV29-1	15	TRBJ2-2	CSVRGGTSVTGELFF	TGCAGCGTTCGGGGGGGGACTTCGGTCACCGGGGAGCTGTTTTTT
.	TRBD1	TRBV4-1	15	TRBJ2-3	CASSHRDRGTDTQYF	TGCGCCAGCAGCCATAGGGACAGGGGTACAGATACGCAGTATTTT
.	.	TRBV6-5	15	TRBJ1-2	CASSSPGTRLRGYTF	TGTGCCAGCAGTTCCCCCGGGACAAGACTTCGTGGCTACACCTTC
.	TRBD1	TRBV5-4	15	TRBJ2-5	CASSLPGQGSETQYF	TGTGCCAGCAGCTTACCGGGACAGGGGAGTGAGACCCAGTACTTC
once	TRBD1	TRBV27	15	TRBJ2-3	CASTPRDSSTDTQYF	TGTGCCAGCACCCCACGGGACAGTAGTACAGATACGCAGTATTTT
.	.	TRBV19	16	TRBJ2-3	CASSYSPAGSRDTQYF	TGTGCCAGTAGCTACTCGCCGGCAGGGTCTAGAGATACGCAGTATTTT
.	.	TRBV5-1	16	TRBJ2-3	CASSLAGGNLGDTQYF	TGCGCCAGCAGCTTGGCGGGGGGCAACTTAGGGGATACGCAGTATTTT
.	.	TRBV15	15	TRBJ2-7	CATSRAGQIAYEQYF	TGTGCCACCAGCAGAGCAGGACAGATAGCCTACGAGCAGTACTTC